Presented here are 16 T cell receptor beta chains from one specimen sequenced in a study of shared clonotypes between healthy human individuals. Data came from immunoSEQ multiplex PCR; TCRdb stores just in-frame clones and leaves some out. The repertoire has roughly 2.2 million clones, roughly 93% of them found once; the top ten carry about 0.39%. The sample comprised naive CD4+ T cells from PBMCs. Subset specified: CD45RA+ positively selected. The receptors come from a man younger than 35 in good health. Some clones in this sample may be carry-over from other donors' samples.

The J gene is TRBJ2-4, the V gene TRBV6-1; D uncertain. The CDR3 has 15 residues. The germline gives CDR1 MNHNS, CDR2 SASEGT. Trimming removed 6 bases from V and 1 base from J, with 13 bases in between. The CDR3 DNA sequence: TGTGCCAGCAGCGGAACGGGTGTGGCCAAAAACATTCAGTACTTC. Its translation: CASSGTGVAKNIQYF.

The chain recombines TRBV9 with TRBJ2-3; D is unresolved. The CDR3 has 13 amino acids. The germline CDR1 and CDR2 sequences are SGDLS and YYNGEE. Trimming took off 0 bases at V and 4 bases at J, with 6 bases between the two ends. This CDR3 reads CASSVDLADTQYF. The DNA for the CDR3 is TGTGCCAGCAGCGTAGACCTAGCAGATACGCAGTATTTT.

Only one count was recorded for this clone. The same CDR3 arises from other DNA sequences in this sample as well. V and J are TRBV28 and TRBJ2-2, with 9 bases matching TRBD1. This CDR3 comprises 15 residues. The V gene end was trimmed by 6 bases and the J gene end by 5 bases; junction bases not matched to a gene: 7. CDR1 MDHEN and CDR2 SYDVKM come from the germline V gene. CDR3 nucleotide sequence: TGTGCCAGCAGCACACCGGGACAGGGAACCGGGGAGCTGTTTTTT. Translated, it gives CASSTPGQGTGELFF.

Here the CDR3 DNA reads TGTGCCAGCAGTTACGGTGGAGGAGTCTACGAGCAGTACTTC. Translated, it gives CASSYGGGVYEQYF. The chain recombines TRBV6-5 with TRBJ2-7, with D possibly being TRBD2 (5 bases). The germline V gene has CDR1 MNHEY and CDR2 SVGAGI. This CDR3 has 14 amino acids. V was clipped by 2 bases and J by 3 bases, with 11 bases between them.

The rearrangement links TRBV7-7 to TRBJ2-5; no firm D call. V was clipped by 4 bases and J by 1 base, with 7 bases between them. The CDR3 runs 13 residues. CDR1 is SSHAT and CDR2 is FNYEAQ in the germline V gene (reference sequence). CDR3 sequence reads: CASSSLPQETQYF. As DNA, the CDR3 is TGTGCCAGCAGCTCTCTTCCCCAAGAGACCCAGTACTTC.

This clone is a singleton in its sample. Other DNA variants within this sample encode the same CDR3. The rearrangement joins TRBV20-1 to TRBJ2-7; D gene ambiguous. The CDR3 is 10 amino acids. Germline loops: CDR1 DFQATT, CDR2 SNEGSKA (reference sequence). Trimming took off 6 bases at V and 7 bases at J, with 10 bases between the two ends. The CDR3 bases are TGCAGTGCCTCCGATAGGGAGCAGTACTTC. Translation: CSASDREQYF.

The chain couples TRBV6-5 to TRBJ1-3; D is unresolved. CDR1 is MNHEY and CDR2 is SVGAGI in the germline V gene. This CDR3 is 16 amino acids long. V lost 1 base to trimming and J lost 0 bases, with 10 bases between them. CDR3 protein: CASSYYPGVSGNTIYF. The CDR3, as DNA: TGTGCCAGCAGTTACTATCCGGGTGTCTCTGGAAACACCATATATTTT.

The chain joins TRBV25-1 to TRBJ2-5; 11 positions match TRBD2. The CDR3 has 16 residues. The trim removed 0 bases at V and 6 bases at J, leaving 6 bases unmatched. Germline V gene data show CDR1 as MGHDK and CDR2 as SYGVNS. The CDR3 loop is CASSEYASGRRKTQYF. The CDR3 DNA reads as TGTGCCAGCAGTGAATATGCTAGCGGGAGGAGGAAGACCCAGTACTTC.

Worth noting for this clone: The same CDR3 also results from other DNA sequences found in this sample. CDR3 bases: TGTGCCAGCAGTTCACTAGCGGGAGGGGGCAATGAGCAGTTCTTC. It translates to CASSSLAGGGNEQFF. The genes are TRBV28 and TRBJ2-1; 13 nucleotides align to TRBD2. The germline V gene has CDR1 MDHEN and CDR2 SYDVKM. V lost 4 bases, J lost 6 bases, and 3 bases stayed unmatched. This CDR3 contains 15 residues.

The CDR3 loop is CASQSGGLAGEQFF. DNA of the CDR3: TGTGCCAGCCAATCGGGGGGACTAGCTGGTGAGCAGTTCTTC. The chain carries TRBV28 and TRBJ2-1; TRBD2 matches at 9 bases. Looked up from germline, CDR1 is MDHEN and CDR2 is SYDVKM. Losses at the gene ends were 8 bases for V and 9 bases for J; bases not matched to a gene: 11. The CDR3 loop spans 14 amino acids. Full variable domain (remainder filled in from reference TRBV28 and TRBJ2-1): DVKVTQSSRYLVKRTGEKVFLECVQDMDHENMFWYRQDPGLGLRLIYFSYDVKMKEKGDIPEGYSVSREKKERFSLILESASTNQTSMYLCASQSGGLAGEQFFGPGTRLTVL.

The V gene is TRBV5-1, the J gene TRBJ2-2; a weak D match, TRBD1 (6 bases). CDR3 length: 15 amino acids. Per the germline V gene, CDR1 is SGHRS and CDR2 is YFSETQ. V was pared by 0 bases and J by 6 bases, with 12 bases between. DNA of the CDR3: TGCGCCAGCAGCTTGGCACAGGGATGGGCCGGGGAGCTGTTTTTT. Protein product: CASSLAQGWAGELFF.

The chain joins TRBV5-1 to TRBJ1-3; D may be TRBD1 (5 bases). The V end was cut by 2 bases, the J end by 0 bases, with 21 bases between. There are 19 residues in the CDR3. Germline V lookup: CDR1 SGHRS, CDR2 YFSETQ. The CDR3 sequence: CASSLGPQQTGGSGNTIYF. For the CDR3, the DNA is TGCGCCAGCAGCTTAGGGCCTCAACAAACGGGGGGCTCTGGAAACACCATATATTTT.

The V call is TRBV9, the J call TRBJ1-3; tentative D call: TRBD1 (6 bases). V was shortened by 4 bases and J by 1 base, with 9 bases between the two germline ends. CDR1 and CDR2 from the germline V gene are SGDLS and YYNGEE. The CDR3 runs 14 residues. The CDR3 nucleotides are TGTGCCAGCAGCCAGACAGGTTCTGGAAACACCATATATTTT. This sequence encodes CASSQTGSGNTIYF.

This rearrangement joins TRBV9 to TRBJ2-7, with 9 bases lining up with TRBD1. V lost 8 bases to trimming and J lost 1 base; unmatched junction nucleotides: 7. Germline CDR1 reads SGDLS; CDR2 reads YYNGEE. The CDR3 runs to 14 residues. The DNA of the CDR3 is TGTGCCAGTAAACCGGGGACAGGGTCCTACGAGCAGTACTTC. It yields the protein CASKPGTGSYEQYF.

The chain employs TRBV11-1 and TRBJ2-3, with D unclear. The CDR3 consists of 15 residues. CDR1 is SGHAT and CDR2 is FQDESV in the germline V gene (reference sequence). V lost 5 bases and J 10 bases, leaving 22 bases between the germline ends. CDR3 DNA sequence: TGTGCCAGCAGCCAGATAGGCGGAAGATATCTTCCGCAGTATTTT. This translates into CASSQIGGRYLPQYF.

On this clone itself: Within the sample, other DNA sequences also encode this same CDR3. The chain combines TRBV18 with TRBJ1-3; weak D call: TRBD1 (6 bases). CDR1 is KGHSH and CDR2 is LQKENI in the germline V gene. Between the trimmed V and J ends, which lost 5 bases and 0 bases, there was a span of 8 bases. This CDR3 region has 14 residues. Written as DNA, the CDR3 is TGTGCCAGCTCAGAGGACAGCTCTGGAAACACCATATATTTT. It translates to CASSEDSSGNTIYF.